The present T cell receptor (beta chain) was sequenced within a study of blood T cell repertoires in COVID-19. The data were produced by immunoSEQ multiplex PCR, yet TCRdb's version contains in-frame clones alone and is incomplete. The sample lists about 310,000 clones, 90% occurring once. From germline, CDR1 is WNHNN and CDR2 SYGVQD (reference sequence). The length of the CDR3 is 15 residues. The V gene end was trimmed by 8 bases and the J gene end by 0 bases; junction bases not matched to a gene: 10. The V gene is TRBV10-1, the J gene TRBJ2-7; TRBD2 agrees at 7 bases. This TCR derives from a woman aged 40 to 50 with COVID-19, enrolled during active disease. The specimen sequenced was peripheral blood. For the CDR3, the DNA is TGCGCCAGCGGGGGGGGAGGGGTCGACTCCTACGAGCAGTACTTC. It codes for CASGGGGVDSYEQYF.